This T cell receptor beta chain stems from a study of shared clonotypes between healthy human individuals. Study-level points and caveats: Estimated richness values were generally larger in naive subsets than in memory subsets.

This CDR3 comprises 13 residues. Trimming removed 0 bases at V and 8 bases at J, with 8 bases between. In germline, CDR1 is SGDLS, CDR2 YYNGEE. Per sorted-subset replicate PCR, input was approximately 0.2 ug DNA, representing roughly 30,000 T cell genomes. TCRdb keeps only in-frame clones here, not all; method: immunoSEQ multiplex PCR. The sample carries 1.4 million or so clones, around 98.5% recorded once. As concerns this clone: The antigen remains undetermined.

The TCR originated in a man younger than 40 in good health. V and J are TRBV9 and TRBJ2-2; D is ambiguous. Sequencing was carried out using naive CD4+ T cells sorted from blood. Subset described: CD45RA+ positively selected. This CDR3 reads CASSVASRGELFF. Written as DNA, the CDR3 is TGTGCCAGCAGCGTAGCCTCGAGGGGGGAGCTGTTTTTT. The complete variable domain, with remaining parts taken from reference TRBV9 and TRBJ2-2, reads DSGVTQTPKHLITATGQRVTLRCSPRSGDLSVYWYQQSLDQGLQFLIQYYNGEERAKGNILERFSAQQFPDLHSELNLSSLELGDSALYFCASSVASRGELFFGEGSRLTVL.